The sequence of this T cell receptor beta chain was determined in a study listed by TCRdb under 2016. This clonotype has only a few counts. The antigen it binds to is not known. The record has no base qualities; no much larger clone is one base away. Library generation was performed with RT-PCR. The sequencer was an Illumina MiSeq. TCRdb ran its own pipeline on the public reads, namely fastp trimming at Q25 and MiXCR clone calling, and kept in-frame beta chains. A single entry per CDR3 protein holds the most common genes and DNA from its merged rows. Within this sample are more than 600,000 distinct CDR3 sequences, with 14% of them counted one time only. The ten largest make up about 3.6% of the sample. The junction carries 17 bases between V and J, which are trimmed by 3 bases and 2 bases respectively. The germline V gene sets CDR1 to KGHSH and CDR2 to LQKENI. Counted from cysteine to phenylalanine, this CDR3 has 16 amino acids. Of the read, only the CDR3 DNA is kept; its 48 bases are in frame from base 1.

The rearrangement joined TRBV18 to TRBJ2-7, with a weak D call of TRBD1 (6 bases match). This receptor was obtained from a female donor in good health, serving as a healthy control. The sequenced sample consisted of memory CD4+ T cells from blood. The CDR3 corresponds to CASSPPQGGRAYEQYF. Here is the DNA: TGTGCCAGCTCACCCCCACAGGGTGGTCGGGCCTACGAGCAGTACTTC.